This T cell receptor beta chain was sequenced for a study of T cell responses to AZD1222 COVID-19 vaccine. Trimming removed 6 bases at V and 3 bases at J, with 14 bases between. The CDR3 consists of 14 residues. The germline V gene has CDR1 MDHEN and CDR2 SYDVKM. A note on this clone: Antigen specificity is unknown.

Points from the study as a whole: Following two doses of AZD1222, Spike-specific TCR breadth and depth rose. Clonal diversity was possibly underestimated, and white British individuals and females predominated among donors. There were vaccine-associated CD4 TCRs across spike, dominant at 160-218 and 743-854.

Libraries were prepared by immunoSEQ multiplex PCR; TCRdb keeps only in-frame clonotypes and omits some of them. This sample has tens of thousands of clones, with 80% to 90% found just once. The source material was peripheral blood, sampled 28 days after the second AZD1222 dose. The V call is TRBV28, the J call TRBJ1-2; D not resolved. The origin of this receptor is an adult who received the AZD1222 COVID-19 vaccine. CDR3 nucleotides: TGTGCCAGCAGCTTAGAGGGTCAGCACTATGGCTACACCTTC. Translated: CASSLEGQHYGYTF.